The 14 T cell receptor beta chains below all came from one sample that was sequenced in a study of T cells in women clearing cervical HPV infection. Sequenced by immunoSEQ multiplex PCR; TCRdb stores in-frame clones only, minus some. This sample's table has 40,000 to 55,000 clones. The sample was blood buffy coat. The receptors originated from a woman aged 18 to 75 with a cervical HPV16 infection that either progressed to CIN3+ or cleared (not recorded which).

Notes on this clone: The read ends 3 residues shy of where the CDR3 ends; the end is completed using the germline J gene. The genes are TRBV19 and TRBJ2-1; TRBD2 matches at 13 bases. Germline trimming cut 7 bases from V and 0 bases from J; bases unmatched to any gene: 12. The germline V gene encodes CDR1 LNHDA and CDR2 SQIVND (reference sequence). CDR3 length: 19 amino acids. CDR3 DNA (partial): TGTGCCAGTATTGGGACTAGCGGGGCCCTATCCGGCTCCTACAATGAG. Its translation: CASIGTSGALSGSYNE. The CDR3, in full, reads CASIGTSGALSGSYNEQFF.

Concerning this clone itself: With the read ending 3 residues before the CDR3 end, the germline J gene is used to fill in that end. J is TRBJ2-7 and V is TRBV20-1, with TRBD2 matching over 8 bases. The V gene's germline CDR1 is DFQATT and CDR2 SNEGSKA (reference sequence). V lost 6 bases to trimming and J lost 4 bases; unmatched junction nucleotides: 5. The CDR3 consists of 12 residues. CDR3 protein: CSAWRGEYEQYF. The CDR3 DNA, read in part, is TGCAGTGCATGGCGGGGGGAGTACGAG.

Points on this clone: The sequence runs out 3 residues before the end of the CDR3; the remainder is reconstructed from the germline J gene. The chain recombines TRBV5-1 with TRBJ1-4; D is perhaps TRBD1 (6 bases). V lost 2 bases and J lost 7, with 12 bases in between. CDR3 size: 14 residues. Germline V lookup: CDR1 SGHRS, CDR2 YFSETQ. The CDR3 here is CASSLGTRGEKLFF. The sequenced CDR3 bases are TGCGCCAGCAGCTTAGGGACACGGGGTGAAAAA.

Turning to this clone: The CDR3 end lies 3 residues beyond the end of the read and is filled in from the germline J gene. V usage is TRBV7-2 and J usage is TRBJ1-2; tentatively, D is TRBD1 (5 bases). CDR3 length: 14 residues. CDR1 is SGHTA and CDR2 is FQGNSA in the germline V gene. The CDR3 protein is CASSFSGAANDYTF. CDR3 bases read: TGTGCCAGCAGCTTTAGCGGGGCGGCTAACGAC.

Incomplete CDR3 DNA: TGTGCCAGCAGCTTGGCACAGGGGGCGAATGGC. The encoded protein is CASSLAQGANG. In full, the CDR3 reads CASSLAQGANGYTF. The rearrangement joins TRBV5-6 to TRBJ1-2; 9 nucleotides agree with TRBD1. The read gets to within 3 residues of the CDR3 end, and the germline J gene fills in the rest. CDR1 is SGHDT, CDR2 YYEEEE, per germline. The V and J ends lost 0 bases and 6 bases, in that order; junction bases with no gene match: 3. The CDR3 consists of 14 residues.

A word on this clone: The read ends 3 residues early relative to the CDR3; the germline J gene fills the gap. This chain joins TRBV5-1 and TRBJ2-7; D might be TRBD1 (6 bases). The germline gives CDR1 SGHRS, CDR2 YFSETQ. V lost 1 base and J 4 bases, leaving 9 bases between the germline ends. CDR3 length: 13 residues. The sequenced CDR3 bases are TGCGCCAGCAGCTTGCAGGGGATGTACGAG. This sequence encodes CASSLQGMYE. The entire CDR3 reads CASSLQGMYEQYF.

With regard to this clone: The sequence runs out 3 residues before the end of the CDR3; the remainder is reconstructed from the germline J gene. The chain recombines TRBV19 with TRBJ2-7; D is unclear. Trimming pared 6 bases from V and 2 bases from J, leaving 8 bases between. This CDR3 contains 12 residues. Germline-derived CDR1 and CDR2 are LNHDA and SQIVND (reference sequence). Here the CDR3 reads CASSPHPYEQYF. The CDR3 bases that were read are TGTGCCAGTAGCCCACATCCCTACGAG.

Here the CDR3 reads CSATQGTGGESPLHF. The sequenced CDR3 bases are TGCAGTGCTACCCAAGGGACAGGGGGAGAATCACCC. The genes are TRBV20-1 and TRBJ1-6, with TRBD1 identical over 11 bases. The CDR3 extends 3 residues past the end of the read, so its final part is completed from the germline J gene. The V gene's germline CDR1 is DFQATT and CDR2 SNEGSKA (reference sequence). The V gene end was trimmed by 4 bases and the J gene end by 10 bases; junction bases not matched to a gene: 9. The CDR3 loop spans 15 amino acids.

Worth noting for this clone: The CDR3 is cut off 3 residues early in the read; its end comes from the germline J gene. The chain couples TRBV5-1 to TRBJ2-2; D is undetermined. Germline V lookup: CDR1 SGHRS, CDR2 YFSETQ. The CDR3 extends over 14 amino acids. V lost 3 bases, J lost 2 bases, and 8 bases lay in between. CDR3 loop: CASSSGTNTGELFF. CDR3 DNA (partial): TGCGCCAGCAGCTCGGGTACCAACACCGGGGAG.

Note on this clone: The read finishes 3 residues shy of the CDR3 end, and the germline J gene is used to complete it. The chain links TRBV5-1 to TRBJ2-2; 7 nucleotides match TRBD1. The CDR3 length is 15 residues. The ends lost 7 bases at V and 1 base at J; junction bases unmatched: 7. Germline CDR1 reads SGHRS; CDR2 reads YFSETQ. The CDR3 DNA, read in part, is TGCGCCAGCCGCATGGGGGACAGGAACACCGGGGAG. Translation gives CASRMGDRNTGE. The full-length CDR3 reads as CASRMGDRNTGELFF.

This CDR3 is CASNHGGSRDEQFF. The CDR3 DNA, read in part, is TGTGCCAGCAATCATGGCGGATCCAGAGATGAG. This rearrangement joins TRBV5-5 to TRBJ2-1, with D unresolved. The observed sequence ends 3 residues before the CDR3 terminus, with the missing tail filled in from the germline J gene. Trimming pared 6 bases from V and 8 bases from J, leaving 18 bases between. CDR1 and CDR2 (germline): SGHKS, YYEKEE (reference sequence). The CDR3 loop spans 14 amino acids.

Comment on this clone: Read data end 3 residues before the CDR3 end; the end is taken from the germline J gene. This sequence joins TRBV19 and TRBJ1-5, with 7 bases that match TRBD1. This CDR3 spans 15 amino acids. The V gene end was trimmed by 7 bases and the J gene end by 1 base; junction bases not matched to a gene: 7. Germline values: CDR1 LNHDA, CDR2 SQIVND (reference sequence). The CDR3 sequence is CASIPQGQSNQPQHF. CDR3 DNA (partial): TGTGCCAGTATCCCCCAGGGACAGAGCAATCAGCCC.

About this clone itself: The read halts 3 residues ahead of the CDR3 end, with the missing end drawn from the germline J gene. This chain joins TRBV5-1 and TRBJ2-3; TRBD2 agrees at 10 bases. The CDR3 has 16 residues. Germline lookup yields CDR1 SGHRS and CDR2 YFSETQ. Trimming removed 0 bases from V and 6 bases from J; junction bases left unmatched: 7. The CDR3 DNA, read in part, is TGCGCCAGCAGCTTGGAGGGTAGCGGGGGGATCGATACG. This translates into CASSLEGSGGIDT. The full CDR3 is CASSLEGSGGIDTQYF.

Concerning this clone: Read sequence stops 3 residues before the CDR3 end, and the germline J gene provides the missing end. The chain uses TRBV18 and TRBJ2-3; 15 nucleotides agree with TRBD2. With 3 bases clipped from V and 3 bases from J, the junction kept 7 bases outside the gene matches. This CDR3 comprises 18 residues. Germline CDR1 is KGHSH and CDR2 is LQKENI. This chain's CDR3 is CASSPRTSGGAVTDTQYF. The sequenced CDR3 bases are TGTGCCAGCTCACCCAGGACTAGCGGGGGGGCTGTGACAGATACG. The variable domain in full, completed from reference TRBV18 and TRBJ2-3, reads NAGVMQNPRHLVRRRGQEARLRCSPMKGHSHVYWYRQLPEEGLKFMVYLQKENIIDESGMPKERFSAEFPKEGPSILRIQQVVRGDSAAYFCASSPRTSGGAVTDTQYFGPGTRLTVL.